Listed here is a single TCR beta chain. This specimen belongs to a study of blood T cell repertoires in COVID-19. Overall study context: Acute and convalescent COVID-19 samples came from the United States, Italy and Spain. The analysed material was cDNA or gDNA that came from T cells, B-cell-depleted T cells, or PBMCs.

Per the study methods: Using reference gene primer amplification, nucleated cell counts were estimated. Profiled with immunoSEQ multiplex PCR; TCRdb holds only in-frame clones, not every one. V and J calls and clone size are as listed in that table; D and trimming were resolved from the DNA. The profile covers over 150,000 clones, with approximately 80% appearing a single time and over 10% taken by the ten largest. This CDR3 is built from 15 residues. Germline CDR1 reads ENHRY; CDR2 reads SYGVKD. With V trimmed by 4 bases and J by 4 bases, 8 bases remained unmatched. The V and J genes are TRBV10-3 and TRBJ1-2, with 8 positions matching TRBD1. The sequence derives from a woman aged 45-65 years with acute or convalescent COVID-19. Sequences were obtained from peripheral blood. The CDR3 here is CAISGGAGGLYGYTF. The CDR3 nucleotides read TGTGCCATCAGTGGAGGCGCAGGGGGCCTCTATGGCTACACCTTC.